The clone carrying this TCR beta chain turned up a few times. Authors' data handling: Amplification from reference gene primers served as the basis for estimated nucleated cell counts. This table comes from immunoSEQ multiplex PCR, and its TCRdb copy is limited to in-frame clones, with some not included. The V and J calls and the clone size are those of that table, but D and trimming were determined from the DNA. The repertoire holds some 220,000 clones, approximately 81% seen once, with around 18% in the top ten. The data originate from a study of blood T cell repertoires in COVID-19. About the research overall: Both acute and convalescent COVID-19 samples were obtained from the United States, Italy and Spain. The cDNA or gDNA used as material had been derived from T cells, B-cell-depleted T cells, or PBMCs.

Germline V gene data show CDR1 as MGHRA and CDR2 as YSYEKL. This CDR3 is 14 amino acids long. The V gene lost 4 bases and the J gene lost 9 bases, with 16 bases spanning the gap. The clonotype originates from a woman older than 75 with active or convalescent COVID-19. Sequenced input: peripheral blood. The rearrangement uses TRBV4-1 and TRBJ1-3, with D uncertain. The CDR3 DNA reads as TGCGCCAGCAGCCGAGAGCCCCCCATGAGCACCATATATTTT. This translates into CASSREPPMSTIYF.